Following are 25 T cell receptor beta chains from one sample sequenced in a study of blood T cell repertoires in COVID-19. TCRdb keeps only in-frame clones here, not all; method: immunoSEQ multiplex PCR. The sample lists hundreds of thousands of clones, around 88% occurring once. Sequencing input: PBMCs or T cells enriched from blood (not recorded which). Receptors were obtained from a woman aged 25 to 39 who had been exposed to COVID-19.

The J gene is TRBJ1-1, the V gene TRBV9; D not resolved. The germline V gene encodes CDR1 SGDLS and CDR2 YYNGEE. V lost 0 bases to trimming and J lost 1 base, with 4 bases between them. CDR3 length: 13 residues. CDR3 loop: CASSVGANTEAFF. CDR3 nucleotide sequence: TGTGCCAGCAGCGTAGGAGCGAACACTGAAGCTTTCTTT.

The J gene is TRBJ2-3, the V gene TRBV7-9; TRBD1 aligns across 9 bases. Germline V gene sequence: CDR1 SEHNR, CDR2 FQNEAQ (reference sequence). The CDR3 contains 14 residues. With 5 bases clipped from V and 2 bases from J, the junction kept 2 bases outside the gene matches. This CDR3 reads CASSRTGATDTQYF. The DNA of the CDR3 is TGTGCCAGCAGCAGGACAGGGGCCACAGATACGCAGTATTTT.

This clone showed up just a few times. The rearrangement joins TRBV19 to TRBJ1-6; D perhaps matches TRBD1 (6 bases). Looked up from germline, CDR1 is LNHDA and CDR2 is SQIVND (reference sequence). V lost 7 bases, J lost 10 bases, and 20 bases lay in between. The CDR3 is 15 residues long. The CDR3 coding sequence is TGTGCCAGTACCAAAACCGGGACACGTTCCTCACCCCTCCACTTT. Protein sequence: CASTKTGTRSSPLHF.

The chain is built from TRBV5-1 and TRBJ1-4, with TRBD1 matching 9 bases. Looked up from germline, CDR1 is SGHRS and CDR2 is YFSETQ. The CDR3 runs to 15 residues. Trimming cost V 4 bases and J 11 bases; bases outside gene matches: 12. The CDR3 region has the DNA TGCGCCAGCAGCCTACTGACAGGGGGGGTAGAGAAACTGTTTTTT. This encodes CASSLLTGGVEKLFF.

J is TRBJ1-2 and V is TRBV5-1; TRBD1 aligns across 9 bases. Germline lookup yields CDR1 SGHRS and CDR2 YFSETQ. The ends lost 3 bases at V and 8 bases at J; junction bases unmatched: 5. This CDR3 has 13 amino acids. The CDR3 is CASSWPTGGGYTF. In nucleotides, the CDR3 is TGCGCCAGCAGCTGGCCGACAGGGGGAGGCTACACCTTC.

The chain combines TRBV25-1 with TRBJ2-6; TRBD1 aligns across 9 bases. V lost 3 bases and J lost 2; bases outside the gene matches: 8. This CDR3 has 18 amino acids. CDR1 and CDR2 from the germline V gene are MGHDK and SYGVNS. The CDR3 region has the DNA TGTGCCAGCAGTGAGTGGGGACAGGGACTCGCTGGGGCCAACGTCCTGACTTTC. It yields the protein CASSEWGQGLAGANVLTF.

This clone was picked up a small number of times. The gene calls are TRBV29-1 and TRBJ1-5; tentatively, D is TRBD1 (5 bases). CDR1 and CDR2 from the germline V gene are SQVTM and ANQGSEA. Trimming cost V 6 bases and J 3 bases, with 9 bases left between them. The CDR3 length is 12 residues. CDR3 in amino acids: CSVGGFNQPQHF. The CDR3 nucleotides are TGCAGCGTCGGGGGATTCAATCAGCCCCAGCATTTT.

This clone appeared a single time. CDR3 coding DNA: TGTGCCAGCAGCCAAGATCGCGGCTTTCCCCAGCATTTT. Its protein product is CASSQDRGFPQHF. The chain is built from TRBV3-1 (or the pseudogene TRBV3-2) and TRBJ1-5; no definite D call. The CDR3 length is 13 residues. V was cut by 0 bases and J by 10 bases, with 10 bases left in between. Germline CDR1 is LGHDT and CDR2 is YNNKEL (reference sequence).

Here the CDR3 DNA reads TGTGCCAGCAGCTCTAGGGGCGCGGCGTCTGGAAACACCATATATTTT. Its protein is CASSSRGAASGNTIYF. The chain is built from TRBV7-9 and TRBJ1-3; D perhaps matches TRBD1 (5 bases). The CDR3 has 16 residues. V lost 4 bases and J lost 1, with 14 bases in between. Germline V gene lookup returns CDR1 SEHNR and CDR2 FQNEAQ (reference sequence).

The V and J genes are TRBV28 and TRBJ1-4; unclear D gene. The germline V gene encodes CDR1 MDHEN and CDR2 SYDVKM. V lost 5 bases and J 8 bases, leaving 15 bases between the germline ends. The CDR3 is 14 amino acids. This CDR3 reads CASSRGWGVEKLFF. The DNA for the CDR3 is TGTGCCAGCAGTCGCGGGTGGGGTGTGGAAAAACTGTTTTTT.

This sequence joins TRBV5-1 and TRBJ1-4; 8 nucleotides align to TRBD1. The germline V gene encodes CDR1 SGHRS and CDR2 YFSETQ. The V segment lost 4 bases and the J segment 8 bases; nucleotides outside the gene matches: 10. The CDR3 runs to 15 residues. This CDR3 reads CASSRTGSLSEKLFF. The CDR3 coding sequence is TGCGCCAGCAGCCGGACAGGGAGTTTATCGGAAAAACTGTTTTTT. Using reference TRBV5-1 and TRBJ1-4 for the parts outside the CDR3, the full variable domain is KAGVTQTPRYLIKTRGQQVTLSCSPISGHRSVSWYQQTPGQGLQFLFEYFSETQRNKGNFPGRFSGRQFSNSRSEMNVSTLELGDSALYLCASSRTGSLSEKLFFGSGTQLSVL.

The chain carries TRBV7-9 and TRBJ1-1; no clear D. V was trimmed by 1 base and J by 0 bases, leaving 6 bases between them. Germline loops: CDR1 SEHNR, CDR2 FQNEAQ (reference sequence). This CDR3 region has 14 residues. This CDR3 is CASSLGTVNTEAFF. CDR3 DNA: TGTGCCAGCAGCTTAGGAACAGTGAACACTGAAGCTTTCTTT.

V and J are TRBV7-8 and TRBJ2-2; 8 bases line up with TRBD1. V gave up 8 bases and J gave up 7 bases; unmatched junction bases: 18. Germline V CDR1 and CDR2: SGHVS, FQNEAQ. The CDR3 covers 17 residues. CDR3 sequence reads: CASSPSGQGAADGELFF. The CDR3 coding sequence is TGTGCCAGCTCACCAAGCGGGCAGGGGGCAGCGGACGGGGAGCTGTTTTTT.

The rearrangement uses TRBV18 and TRBJ2-2, with a possible D match to TRBD1 (6 bases). This CDR3 has 14 amino acids. V was shortened by 5 bases and J by 3 bases, with 10 bases between the two germline ends. Germline V gene data show CDR1 as KGHSH and CDR2 as LQKENI. In nucleotides, the CDR3 is TGTGCCAGCTCATCGTACAGGGACACCGGGGAGCTGTTTTTT. Amino acid sequence: CASSSYRDTGELFF.

The rearrangement joins TRBV30 to TRBJ1-6; weak D call: TRBD1 (5 bases). CDR3 length: 16 amino acids. CDR1 GTSNPN and CDR2 SVGIG come from the germline V gene (reference sequence). Trimming cost V 3 bases and J 5 bases, with 17 bases left between them. CDR3 in amino acids: CAWRGRGLSHNSPLHF. The DNA for the CDR3 is TGTGCCTGGAGAGGGAGGGGTTTATCCCATAATTCACCCCTCCACTTT.

The chain joins TRBV24-1 to TRBJ1-2; D might be TRBD1 (5 bases). CDR3 length: 12 residues. Trimming shortened V by 7 bases and J by 6 bases, and 11 bases separated the two germline ends. Looked up from germline, CDR1 is KGHDR and CDR2 is SFDVKD. The CDR3 DNA reads TGTGCCACCAGCGTTCGGGGGAATGGCTACACCTTC. It specifies CATSVRGNGYTF.

This chain links TRBV28 with TRBJ1-5; 7 bases are a match to TRBD1. This CDR3 spans 15 amino acids. J gave up 0 bases and V 6 bases, and 5 bases lay outside the gene matches. CDR1 and CDR2 from the germline V gene are MDHEN and SYDVKM. CDR3 amino acids: CASSRDSYSNQPQHF. The CDR3 nucleotides read TGTGCCAGCAGCCGGGACAGCTATAGCAATCAGCCCCAGCATTTT.

The CDR3 DNA follows: TGTGCCAGCAGCCGGGACAGCGACTCACCCCTCCACTTT. Translation gives CASSRDSDSPLHF. The rearrangement joins TRBV7-3 to TRBJ1-6; 7 bases map to TRBD1. The germline gives CDR1 SGHTA, CDR2 FQGTGA. J lost 10 bases, V lost 5 bases, and 5 bases had no gene match. This CDR3 is 13 amino acids long.

The gene calls are TRBV13 and TRBJ1-2; 8 bases fit TRBD1. Germline CDR1 is PRHDT and CDR2 is FYEKMQ (reference sequence). With V trimmed by 4 bases and J by 4 bases, 5 bases remained unmatched. The CDR3 loop spans 14 amino acids. In DNA, the CDR3 is TGTGCCAGCAGCTGGGGGACAGGTGGCTATGGCTACACCTTC. This sequence encodes CASSWGTGGYGYTF. Full variable domain (outside the CDR3, taken from reference TRBV13 and TRBJ1-2): AAGVIQSPRHLIKEKRETATLKCYPIPRHDTVYWYQQGPGQDPQFLISFYEKMQSDKGSIPDRFSAQQFSDYHSELNMSSLELGDSALYFCASSWGTGGYGYTFGSGTRLTVV.

In its sample, this clone was seen a few times. The gene calls are TRBV6-1 and TRBJ1-2; no definite D call. In germline, CDR1 is MNHNS, CDR2 SASEGT. This CDR3 contains 17 residues. Trimming shortened V by 1 base and J by 1 base, and 16 bases separated the two germline ends. Here the CDR3 DNA reads TGTGCCAGCAGTGAAGGTGGAGGGTTTTCCATTAACTATGGCTACACCTTC. This encodes CASSEGGGFSINYGYTF.

The chain has TRBV19 and TRBJ1-5, with D maybe TRBD1 (6 bases). Trimming took off 7 bases at V and 3 bases at J, with 16 bases between the two ends. Per the germline V gene, CDR1 is LNHDA and CDR2 is SQIVND (reference sequence). The CDR3 runs to 15 residues. CDR3 nucleotides: TGTGCCAGTAACGTGGGACACTTCGTCAATCAGCCCCAGCATTTT. Its translation is CASNVGHFVNQPQHF.

The gene calls are TRBV7-7 and TRBJ2-5; TRBD2 might be the D (6 bases). The ends were cut back, 7 bases at V and 1 base at J, with 16 bases in the middle. The CDR3 totals 15 residues. Germline CDR1 and CDR2: SSHAT and FNYEAQ (reference sequence). DNA of the CDR3: TGTGCCAGCACCCCGGGGGTCGGGTTCCAAGAGACCCAGTACTTC. Encoded protein: CASTPGVGFQETQYF.

The sample holds one count of this clone. The chain combines TRBV18 with TRBJ2-5; no reliable D call. V was trimmed by 2 bases and J by 2 bases, leaving 6 bases between them. Per germline, CDR1 KGHSH and CDR2 LQKENI. The CDR3 extends over 13 amino acids. In nucleotides, the CDR3 is TGTGCCAGCTCACCAACGGTTCAAGAGACCCAGTACTTC. Its translation: CASSPTVQETQYF.

Turning to this clone: Additional DNA sequences in this sample encode the identical CDR3. V and J are TRBV2 and TRBJ1-3; tentative D call: TRBD1 (5 bases). Germline lookup yields CDR1 SNHLY and CDR2 FYNNEI. This CDR3 has 13 residues. The V end lost 6 bases, the J end lost 4 bases, and 10 bases lay between the germline ends. The CDR3 here is CASRAGAGNTIYF. CDR3 coding DNA: TGTGCCAGCAGGGCTGGGGCCGGAAACACCATATATTTT.

The chain couples TRBV7-9 to TRBJ1-1, with D possibly matching TRBD1 (6 bases). Trimming left V 1 base short and J 6 bases short, with 24 bases between. This CDR3 is 18 amino acids long. CDR1 and CDR2 (germline): SEHNR, FQNEAQ (reference sequence). The CDR3 nucleotides are TGTGCCAGCAGCTTAGTGGAACAGGGCGACCACTCCTTCGCTGAAGCTTTCTTT. This sequence encodes CASSLVEQGDHSFAEAFF.